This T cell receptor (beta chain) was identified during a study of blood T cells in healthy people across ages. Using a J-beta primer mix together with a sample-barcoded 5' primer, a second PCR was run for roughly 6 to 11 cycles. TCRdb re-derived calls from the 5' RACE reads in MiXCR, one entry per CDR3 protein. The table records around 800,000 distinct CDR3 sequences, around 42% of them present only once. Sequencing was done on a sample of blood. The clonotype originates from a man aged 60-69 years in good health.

CDR3 nucleotide sequence: TGTGCCAGCAGCCAAGGACAGGCCGAGTGGGAGACCCAGTACTTC. Protein product: CASSQGQAEWETQYF. The J gene is TRBJ2-5, the V gene TRBV6-1; 7 bases align to TRBD1. This CDR3 contains 15 residues. Germline V gene sequence: CDR1 MNHNS, CDR2 SASEGT. V lost 6 bases to trimming and J lost 5 bases; unmatched junction nucleotides: 12.